Sequencing of this TCR beta chain was carried out in a study of regulatory T cells in long-lasting Graves disease (dated by TCRdb to the early 2020s). With respect to the entire study: Newly diagnosed Graves' disease patients had taken antithyroid drugs for less than 3 months. The study was conducted in China and was registered as a clinical trial. Peripheral blood TCR sequencing and RNA sequencing compared persistent Graves' disease patients with newly diagnosed Graves' disease patients. TCR sequencing covered roughly 13 persistent and roughly 20 newly diagnosed Graves' disease patients, some 33 samples in total.

What the work shows at the level of the full study, not this receptor alone: TRBV28, TRBJ1-2 and TRBJ2-5 were preferentially used in persistent disease, while TRBV20-1 and TRBJ2-1 were favored in newly diagnosed disease. Peripheral blood alone was examined, since thyroid tissue, which constituted the primary lesion, could not be accessed. Sequencing and analysis were restricted to the TCR beta chain. The small sample size was acknowledged by the authors as a limitation that may reduce accuracy. Patients with persistent disease shared more public clonotypes (about 2,700) than newly diagnosed patients did (nearly 1,000). Compared with newly diagnosed patients, patients with persistent Graves' disease had lower TCR Shannon entropy and fewer highly expanded clones, which suggests clonal expansion.

Library preparation was by multiplex PCR. The instrument was an Illumina HiSeq 4000. TCR beta libraries were built with iRepertoire HTBI primers and Arm-PCR amplification of CDR3 regions. Before sequencing, the PCR products underwent gel purification. The authors' pipeline ran thus. Gene usage analysis of CDR3 amino acid clonotypes relied on the 60 or so TRBV and 14 TRBJ segments identified across samples. COPE and FqMerger were used to merge filtered high-quality paired reads into contigs. Contigs were aligned with BLAST to IMGT TRBV, TRBD and TRBJ reference genes, and CDR3 was defined per IMGT. Any clonotype with a frequency above 0.1% was counted as a highly expanded clone. Repertoire diversity was measured by Shannon entropy, and V-J evenness by the Gini coefficient. A clonotype found in more than one individual was treated as public. Clones were called with MiXCR by TCRdb after fastp trimmed the public reads at Q25, and only in-frame beta chains were retained. Rows with one shared CDR3 protein collapse into an entry with the most common genes and DNA. The V and J calls come from TCRdb's annotation, not from the publication. The sample table shows roughly 400,000 distinct CDR3 sequences, and 15% are seen once. The ten largest clones represent approximately 7.8% of the sample.

Trimmed from V: 1 base; trimmed from J: 8 bases; junction bases lacking a gene match: 13. According to the germline V gene (reference sequence), CDR1 reads MNHEY and CDR2 reads SMNVEV. The CDR3 measures 16 amino acids from cysteine to phenylalanine. The kept DNA is CDR3 alone, 48 bases in frame from the first base. In its sample, this clonotype was seen many times. No antigen is known for it. Per-base qualities were not stored, and no clone one base away is much larger. What this sample's time point label stands for: newly diagnosed GD, antithyroid drugs for less than 3 months. For both TCR sequencing and RNA sequencing, RNA was extracted from PBMCs in TRIzol. The diagnosis of Graves' disease followed American Thyroid Association guidelines. Patients for the study were recruited at an endocrinology department in Xi'an, China. Each patient gave 8.5 to 9.5 milliliters of peripheral blood, collected in an EDTA anticoagulant tube. Ficoll Paque Plus density gradient separation was used to isolate PBMCs, and no additional T cell sorting was done. An Agilent 2100 Bioanalyzer and agarose gel were used to assess RNA quality, and a NanoDrop 2000 was used to measure RNA concentration.

The same sample was also used in a study of T cells in Graves' hyperthyroidism and ophthalmopathy. According to the second study: Stable Graves' hyperthyroidism was defined as the absence of progression to ophthalmopathy over 18 months of follow-up. Hyperthyroidism patients were aged 18 to 65 years and newly diagnosed, with disease duration of less than 2 months. Exclusion was applied to patients with uncontrolled infections, other autoimmune diseases, pregnancy or lactation. Clinical symptoms, serum thyroxine and TRAb, thyroid ultrasound, and orbital computed tomography formed the basis for the diagnoses. The TCR CDR3 was subjected to a first round of RT-PCR using the HTBI primer set and the Qiagen OneStep RT-PCR kit. Most expanded thyroid clonotypes (frequency above 0.001) were also detected in blood, a finding suggesting that blood repertoires may reflect thyroid immune responses. A model built on a 13 V-J signature distinguished ophthalmopathy from stable hyperthyroidism, reaching 87.88% sensitivity and under 84% specificity in cross-validation and 80%/75% in testing. During validation, the model predicted progression to ophthalmopathy a median of about 5.9 months ahead of onset, with more than 60% sensitivity and less than 85% specificity. TCR V-J signatures able to tell the groups apart were searched for in a discovery cohort of about a hundred patients, of whom roughly 42 had Graves' ophthalmopathy and about 60 had stable Graves' hyperthyroidism. Whether ophthalmopathy could be predicted prospectively was tested in an independent validation cohort made up of 18 to 20 hyperthyroidism patients plus 17 patients who later progressed to ophthalmopathy. The roughly 90 discovery patients were divided at random into training and test sets in a 7:3 ratio. In more than 5 Graves' hyperthyroidism patients, the study also compared T-cell repertoires from thyroid tissue with T-cell repertoires from blood. After blood sampling, hyperthyroidism patients were treated with methimazole at a starting dose of 30 mg daily, and ophthalmopathy patients were treated with high-dose intravenous methylprednisolone. Libraries were constructed in a second round of multiplex PCR, after which size selection and purification were performed. Paired-end sequencing of the libraries was performed with 100 bp reads on an Illumina HiSeq2000. SOAPnuke was used to process the raw data, removing reads that contained adapters or uncalled bases, had a mean Phred below 15, or lacked an exact match to the constant primer or identifier. COPE v1.2.5 was used to merge high-quality paired reads, and clonotypes were defined as unique nucleotide sequences. Clonotypes were aligned to IMGT TRBV, TRBD and TRBJ reference segments using MiTCR v1.1. The analysis was restricted to V-J combinations with a frequency above 0.0001, which together covered about 99% of the repertoires. The TCS score was defined as the ratio of F50 (clonal expansion) to E x V (chaos), calculated using BLOSUM62-based TCRdist between CDR3 peptides within each V-J. Welch's t-statistics and random forest reduced roughly 500 V-J features to 10 to 15, which were used in a naive Bayes classifier (R e1071). Sample size was not statistically predetermined, and blinding of investigators to group allocation was not performed. According to the paper, TCR Vbeta CDR3 sequencing was carried out on about 140 peripheral blood samples, which came from around 43 ophthalmopathy, under 85 hyperthyroidism and roughly 17 progressor patients.

The sequence derives from a woman aged 40 to 50 with Graves disease. Donor details come from another sample of the same person, matched by shared clones. The chain couples TRBV27 to TRBJ1-2; 7 bases in the middle match TRBD1. This specimen was peripheral blood mononuclear cells (PBMCs), taken at new diagnosis, from a patient treated with antithyroid drugs. The CDR3 reads as follows: CASSLLEGAGTGGYTF. The sequenced DNA: TGTGCCAGCAGTTTATTGGAGGGGGCCGGAACTGGGGGCTACACCTTC.